The sequence of this TCR beta chain was determined in a study of T cells after yellow fever vaccination. As for this clonotype: Its antigen is unknown.

The V gene end was trimmed by 5 bases and the J gene end by 1 base; junction bases not matched to a gene: 16. Germline CDR1 is SGHAT and CDR2 is FQDESV (reference sequence). This CDR3 is built from 18 residues. TCRdb reanalysed the 5' RACE reads using MiXCR and keeps one entry per CDR3 protein. The table shows approximately 300,000 distinct CDR3 sequences, with approximately 12% occurring only once. Notes on the study in general: Once the booster was given, most primary-vaccination clones reappeared, at about 97% for CD4 and more than 85% for CD8.

The specimen comprised CD4+ T cells sorted from PBMCs, sampled 45 days after the yellow fever booster vaccination. The V call is TRBV11-1, the J call TRBJ1-2, with 7 bases identical to TRBD1. The TCR comes from a man aged 25-45 years who received the YFV17D yellow fever vaccine. CDR3 region: CASSQIQDRTIDNYGYTF. The CDR3 nucleotides are TGTGCCAGCAGCCAGATACAGGACAGGACAATAGATAACTATGGCTACACCTTC. Filled out from reference TRBV11-1 and TRBJ1-2, the complete variable domain reads EAEVAQSPRYKITEKSQAVAFWCDPISGHATLYWYRQILGQGPELLVQFQDESVVDDSQLPKDRFSAERLKGVDSTLKIQPAELGDSAMYLCASSQIQDRTIDNYGYTFGSGTRLTVV.